This T cell receptor (beta chain) is from a study of Ad26.COV2.S vaccination and SARS-CoV-2 variants. Losses at the gene ends were 4 bases for V and 2 bases for J; bases not matched to a gene: 6. The CDR3 consists of 16 residues. Germline values: CDR1 SGHRS, CDR2 YFSETQ. Using immunoSEQ multiplex PCR, the repertoire was profiled, and TCRdb retains in-frame clones only, with some absent. The repertoire holds some 410,000 clones, 80% to 95% seen once, with about 1.7% in the top ten. The treatment was: over 15 received Ad26.COV2.S at low or high dose, single or two shots; several received placebo; per-sample allocation not given. Day 63 following the first vaccine or placebo injection was when the samples were taken. Overall study results and limits: CD8+ and CD4+ T cells specific for spike reportedly responded with substantial breadth after vaccination.

In regard to this clone: No antigen is known for it.

The V gene is TRBV5-1, the J gene TRBJ1-4; TRBD1 matches at 9 bases. This specimen was peripheral blood, taken in a trial of Ad26.COV2.S vaccine versus placebo. The sequence was collected from a person between 18 and 60 years old who received the Ad26.COV2.S COVID-19 vaccine or a placebo. CDR3 protein: CASSDRTGGTNEKLFF. The CDR3 coding sequence is TGCGCCAGCAGCGACCGAACAGGGGGCACTAATGAAAAACTGTTTTTT.